This TCR beta chain is drawn from a study of blood T cell repertoires in COVID-19 (TCRdb year 2020). Background on the whole study: Samples from collaborators originated in the United States, Italy and Spain and spanned both the acute and convalescent phases of COVID-19. The prospective study material was composed of cDNA or gDNA derived from T cells, B-cell-depleted T cells, or PBMCs. The sample metadata nearly always contained a de-identified subject ID, COVID-19 status, age in years and sex. Where HLA class I and class II types were available, the types were taken from metadata supplied by the sample provider, not from assay-based typing. The repertoires were released in a freely available public database intended as a resource for research on the immune response to SARS-CoV-2. Subjects who had been exposed to COVID-19, were actively infected with it, or had recovered from it provided the deeply sampled blood TCRbeta repertoires that made up the dataset. The samples were drawn from two sources: the first 160 participants of the ongoing ImmuneRACE study, and approximately 1,300 subjects contributed by 6 global collaborators.

This clone was recorded once. Its antigen specificity is not known. Within one base of it there is no much larger clone, and no base qualities were kept. The paper's findings and limits, for the study overall: The amount of clinical and demographic metadata varied by source and participant and was provided uncurated.

The collaborating institutions used their own protocols to collect whole blood in K2EDTA tubes. For TCRbeta analysis, collaborators shipped samples in one of three forms: frozen whole blood, isolated PBMCs, or DNA extracted from either of those sample types. TCRbeta CDR3 regions were amplified from genomic DNA using the immunoSEQ Assay, a bias-controlled multiplex PCR. The published analysis was carried out like this. Within the assay, amplification of reference gene primers was used to estimate how many nucleated cells each sample contained. Sequence reads were collapsed and filtered to measure the absolute abundance of every unique TCRbeta CDR3 rearrangement. For each sample, productive Simpson clonality was calculated as the square root of Simpson's diversity index across productive rearrangements. TCRdb obtained this table from immuneACCESS and retained in-frame rearrangements with V and J assigned. These tables miss some clones; where compared with another copy, unresolved V genes account for less than half of the shortfall, and the remainder is unexplained. Clone size and the V and J calls come from that table; the DNA yielded D and trimming. Across this sample there are under 250,000 clones, with around four fifths seen only once. In total, the top ten clones hold 5.5% to 7.5% of the sample.

The germline V gene (reference sequence) sets CDR1 to MNHEY and CDR2 to SMNVEV. V drops 4 bases and J drops 1 base, leaving 14 bases in between. The CDR3 runs 16 residues from the cysteine to the phenylalanine. CDR3 DNA is the only sequence kept; it has 48 bases, read in frame from the first base. This TCR was recovered from a woman aged 60-70 years with active or convalescent COVID-19. The sequenced sample was peripheral blood. This chain joins TRBV27 to TRBJ2-1; the best D guess is TRBD2, with 6 bases matching. The sequenced DNA is TGTGCCAGCAGTTCCAGGAGGGTTCGGTCCTACAATGAGCAGTTCTTC. Translated, this gives CASSSRRVRSYNEQFF.